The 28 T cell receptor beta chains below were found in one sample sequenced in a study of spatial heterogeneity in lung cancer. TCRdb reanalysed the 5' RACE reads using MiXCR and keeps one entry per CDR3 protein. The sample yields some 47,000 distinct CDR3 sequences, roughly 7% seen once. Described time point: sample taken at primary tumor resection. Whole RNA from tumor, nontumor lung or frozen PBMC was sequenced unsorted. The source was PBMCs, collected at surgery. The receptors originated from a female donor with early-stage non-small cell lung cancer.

CDR3 sequence reads: CASRQLAKNIQYF. The CDR3 nucleotides are TGTGCCAGCAGGCAGCTAGCCAAAAACATTCAGTACTTC. This sequence joins TRBV6-5 and TRBJ2-4; the D is unclear. The V gene lost 6 bases and the J gene lost 0 bases, with 6 bases spanning the gap. Germline assignment: CDR1 MNHEY and CDR2 SVGAGI. The CDR3 runs to 13 residues.

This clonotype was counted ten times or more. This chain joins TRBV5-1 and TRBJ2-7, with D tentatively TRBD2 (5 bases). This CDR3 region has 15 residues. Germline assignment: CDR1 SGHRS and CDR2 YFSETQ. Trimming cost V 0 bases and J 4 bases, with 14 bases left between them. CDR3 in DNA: TGCGCCAGCAGCTTGGGGGAGATCCCGGGTTACGAGCAGTACTTC. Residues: CASSLGEIPGYEQYF.

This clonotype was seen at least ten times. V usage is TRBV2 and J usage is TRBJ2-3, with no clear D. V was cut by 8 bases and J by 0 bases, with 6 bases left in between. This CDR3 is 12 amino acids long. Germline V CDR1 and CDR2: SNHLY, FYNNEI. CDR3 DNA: TGTGCCAGCCACATTAGCACAGATACGCAGTATTTT. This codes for CASHISTDTQYF.

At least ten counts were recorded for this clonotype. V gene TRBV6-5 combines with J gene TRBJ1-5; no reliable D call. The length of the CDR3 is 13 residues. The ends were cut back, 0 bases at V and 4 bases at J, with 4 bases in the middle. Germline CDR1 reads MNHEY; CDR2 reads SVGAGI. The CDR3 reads CASSYSRNQPQHF. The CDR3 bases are TGTGCCAGCAGTTACTCGAGGAATCAGCCCCAGCATTTT.

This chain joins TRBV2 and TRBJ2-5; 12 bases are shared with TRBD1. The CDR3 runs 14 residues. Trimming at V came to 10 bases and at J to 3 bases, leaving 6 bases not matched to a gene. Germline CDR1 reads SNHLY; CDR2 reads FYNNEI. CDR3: CATQGTGGEETQYF. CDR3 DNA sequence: TGTGCCACCCAGGGGACAGGGGGCGAAGAGACCCAGTACTTC.

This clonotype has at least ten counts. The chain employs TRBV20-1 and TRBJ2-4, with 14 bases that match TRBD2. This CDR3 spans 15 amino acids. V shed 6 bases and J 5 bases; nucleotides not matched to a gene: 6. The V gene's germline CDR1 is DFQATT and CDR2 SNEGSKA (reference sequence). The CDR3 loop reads CSARTSGGLQNIQYF. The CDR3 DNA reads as TGCAGTGCCCGGACTAGCGGGGGGCTACAAAACATTCAGTACTTC.

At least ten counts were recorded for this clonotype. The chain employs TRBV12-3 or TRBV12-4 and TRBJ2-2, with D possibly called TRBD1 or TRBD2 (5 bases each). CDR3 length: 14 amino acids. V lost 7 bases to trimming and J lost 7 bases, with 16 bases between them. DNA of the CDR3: TGTGCCAGCACCCGGGGCAGGGCGTTCGGGGAGCTGTTTTTT. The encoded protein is CASTRGRAFGELFF.

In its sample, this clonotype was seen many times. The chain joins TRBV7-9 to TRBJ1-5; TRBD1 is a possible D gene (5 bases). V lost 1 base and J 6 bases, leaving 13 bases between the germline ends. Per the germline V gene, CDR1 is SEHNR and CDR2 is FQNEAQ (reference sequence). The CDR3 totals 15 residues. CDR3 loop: CASSLGGGRIQPQHF. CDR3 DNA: TGTGCCAGCAGCTTAGGCGGGGGACGCATTCAGCCCCAGCATTTT.

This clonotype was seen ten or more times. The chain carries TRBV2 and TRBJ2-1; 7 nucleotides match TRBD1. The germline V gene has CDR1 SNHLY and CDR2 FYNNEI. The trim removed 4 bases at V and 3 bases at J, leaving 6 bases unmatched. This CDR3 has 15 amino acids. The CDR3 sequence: CASSARDRVYNEQFF. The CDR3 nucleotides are TGTGCCAGCAGTGCCCGGGACAGAGTCTACAATGAGCAGTTCTTC.

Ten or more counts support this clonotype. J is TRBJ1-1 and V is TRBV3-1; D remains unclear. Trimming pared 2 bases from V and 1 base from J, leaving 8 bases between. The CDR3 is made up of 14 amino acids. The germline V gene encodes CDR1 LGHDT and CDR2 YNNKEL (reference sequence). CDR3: CASSQRRRNTEAFF. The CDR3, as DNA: TGTGCCAGCAGCCAACGCCGCCGGAACACTGAAGCTTTCTTT. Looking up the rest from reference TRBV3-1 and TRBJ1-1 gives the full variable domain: DTAVSQTPKYLVTQMGNDKSIKCEQNLGHDTMYWYKQDSKKFLKIMFSYNNKELIINETVPNRFSPKSPDKAHLNLHINSLELGDSAVYFCASSQRRRNTEAFFGQGTRLTVV.

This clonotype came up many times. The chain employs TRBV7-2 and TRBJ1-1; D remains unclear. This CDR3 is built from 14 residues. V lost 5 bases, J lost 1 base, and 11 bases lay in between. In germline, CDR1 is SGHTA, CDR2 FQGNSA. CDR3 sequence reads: CASSPWAGNTEAFF. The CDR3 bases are TGTGCCAGCAGCCCCTGGGCAGGGAACACTGAAGCTTTCTTT.

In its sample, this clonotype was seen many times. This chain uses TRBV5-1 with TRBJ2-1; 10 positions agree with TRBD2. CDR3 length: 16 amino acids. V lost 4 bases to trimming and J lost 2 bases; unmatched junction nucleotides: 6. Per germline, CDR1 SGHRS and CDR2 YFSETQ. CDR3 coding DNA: TGCGCCAGCAGCCCGCCCCTAGCGGGGGCCTACAATGAGCAGTTCTTC. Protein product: CASSPPLAGAYNEQFF. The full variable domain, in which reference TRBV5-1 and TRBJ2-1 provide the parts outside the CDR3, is KAGVTQTPRYLIKTRGQQVTLSCSPISGHRSVSWYQQTPGQGLQFLFEYFSETQRNKGNFPGRFSGRQFSNSRSEMNVSTLELGDSALYLCASSPPLAGAYNEQFFGPGTRLTVL.

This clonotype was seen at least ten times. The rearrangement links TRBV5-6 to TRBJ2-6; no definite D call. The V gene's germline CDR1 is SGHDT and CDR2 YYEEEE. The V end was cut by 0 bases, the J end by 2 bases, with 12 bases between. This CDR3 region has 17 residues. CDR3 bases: TGTGCCAGCAGCTTGGACAGTCGAGAAGCTGGGGCCAACGTCCTGACTTTC. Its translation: CASSLDSREAGANVLTF.

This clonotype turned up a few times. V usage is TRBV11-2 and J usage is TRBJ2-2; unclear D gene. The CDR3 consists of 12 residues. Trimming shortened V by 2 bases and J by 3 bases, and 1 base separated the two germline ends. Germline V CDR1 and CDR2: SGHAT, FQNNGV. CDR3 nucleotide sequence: TGTGCCAGCAGCTTACACACCGGGGAGCTGTTTTTT. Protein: CASSLHTGELFF.

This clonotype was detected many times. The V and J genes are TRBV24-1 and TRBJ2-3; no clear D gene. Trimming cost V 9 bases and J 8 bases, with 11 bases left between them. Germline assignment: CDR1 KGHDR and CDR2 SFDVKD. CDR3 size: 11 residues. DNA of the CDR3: TGTGCCACCGAACAGCGCGCTACGCAGTATTTT. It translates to CATEQRATQYF.

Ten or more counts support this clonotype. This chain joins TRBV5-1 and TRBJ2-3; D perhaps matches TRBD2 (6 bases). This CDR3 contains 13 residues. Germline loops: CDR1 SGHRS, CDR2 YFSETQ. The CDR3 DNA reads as TGCGTCTCGGGGGAGTCTAGCACAGATACGCAGTATTTT. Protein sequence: CVSGESSTDTQYF.

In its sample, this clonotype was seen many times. Here the CDR3 reads CASSFQPGTQYF. CDR3 DNA: TGTGCCAGCAGTTTTCAACCGGGTACGCAGTATTTT. The J gene is TRBJ2-3, the V gene TRBV12-3 or TRBV12-4, with unresolved D. The CDR3 is 12 amino acids. The germline V and J ends were trimmed by 3 bases and 8 bases, with 9 bases remaining between them.

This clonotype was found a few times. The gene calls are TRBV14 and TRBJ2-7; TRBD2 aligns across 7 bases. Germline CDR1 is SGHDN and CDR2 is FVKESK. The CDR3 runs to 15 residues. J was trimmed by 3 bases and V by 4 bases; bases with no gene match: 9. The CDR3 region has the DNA TGTGCCAGCAGCCTATCTAGCGGAGGTTACTACGAGCAGTACTTC. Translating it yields CASSLSSGGYYEQYF.

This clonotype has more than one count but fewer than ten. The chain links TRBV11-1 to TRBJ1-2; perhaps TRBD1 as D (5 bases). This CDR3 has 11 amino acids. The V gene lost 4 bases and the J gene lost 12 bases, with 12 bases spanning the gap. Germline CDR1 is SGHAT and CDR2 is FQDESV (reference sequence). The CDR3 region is CASSSRGPNTF. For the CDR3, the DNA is TGTGCCAGCAGCTCTCGGGGCCCAAACACCTTC.

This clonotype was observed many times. The CDR3 DNA sequence: TGCAGTGCTAGACACAGAGCCAATGAGCAGTTCTTC. Protein sequence: CSARHRANEQFF. V is TRBV20-1 and J is TRBJ2-1; D is ambiguous. V dropped 2 bases and J dropped 6 bases, with 8 bases sitting between them. Looked up from germline, CDR1 is DFQATT and CDR2 is SNEGSKA (reference sequence). CDR3 length: 12 residues.

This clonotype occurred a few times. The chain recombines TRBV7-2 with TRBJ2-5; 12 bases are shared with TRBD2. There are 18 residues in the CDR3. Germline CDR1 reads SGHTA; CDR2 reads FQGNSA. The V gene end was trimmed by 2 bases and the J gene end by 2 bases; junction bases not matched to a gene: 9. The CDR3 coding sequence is TGTGCCAGCAGCTTACGAATCACTAGCGGGGGGAGACAAGAGACCCAGTACTTC. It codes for CASSLRITSGGRQETQYF. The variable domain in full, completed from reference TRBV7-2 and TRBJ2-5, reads GAGVSQSPSNKVTEKGKDVELRCDPISGHTALYWYRQSLGQGLEFLIYFQGNSAPDKSGLPSDRFSAERTGGSVSTLTIQRTQQEDSAVYLCASSLRITSGGRQETQYFGPGTRLLVL.

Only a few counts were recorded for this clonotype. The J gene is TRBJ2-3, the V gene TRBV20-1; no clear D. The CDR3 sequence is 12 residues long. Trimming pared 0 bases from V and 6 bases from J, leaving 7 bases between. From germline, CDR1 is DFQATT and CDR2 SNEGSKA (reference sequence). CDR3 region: CSARESSDTQYF. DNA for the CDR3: TGCAGTGCTAGAGAGTCATCTGATACGCAGTATTTT.

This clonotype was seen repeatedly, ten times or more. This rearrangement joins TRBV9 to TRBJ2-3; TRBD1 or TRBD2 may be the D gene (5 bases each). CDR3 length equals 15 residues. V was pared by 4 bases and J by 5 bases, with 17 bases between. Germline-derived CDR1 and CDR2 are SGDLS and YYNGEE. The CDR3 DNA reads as TGTGCCAGCAGCCCGAGGGGAATTGGGATAGATACGCAGTATTTT. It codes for CASSPRGIGIDTQYF. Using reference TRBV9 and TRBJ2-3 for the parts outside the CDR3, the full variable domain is DSGVTQTPKHLITATGQRVTLRCSPRSGDLSVYWYQQSLDQGLQFLIQYYNGEERAKGNILERFSAQQFPDLHSELNLSSLELGDSALYFCASSPRGIGIDTQYFGPGTRLTVL.

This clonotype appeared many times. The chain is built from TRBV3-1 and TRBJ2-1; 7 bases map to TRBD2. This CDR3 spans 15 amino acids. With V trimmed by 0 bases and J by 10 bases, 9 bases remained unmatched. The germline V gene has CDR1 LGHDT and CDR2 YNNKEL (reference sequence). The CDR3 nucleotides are TGTGCCAGCAGCCAAGAGCCCGGCCGGGGGGAGGAGCAGTTCTTC. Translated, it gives CASSQEPGRGEEQFF.

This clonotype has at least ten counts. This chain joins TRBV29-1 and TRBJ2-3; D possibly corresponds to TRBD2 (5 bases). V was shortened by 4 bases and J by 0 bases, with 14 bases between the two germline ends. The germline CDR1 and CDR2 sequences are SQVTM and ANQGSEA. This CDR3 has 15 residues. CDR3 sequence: CSVATRLPSTDTQYF. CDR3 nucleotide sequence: TGCAGCGTTGCTACCCGACTACCCAGCACAGATACGCAGTATTTT.

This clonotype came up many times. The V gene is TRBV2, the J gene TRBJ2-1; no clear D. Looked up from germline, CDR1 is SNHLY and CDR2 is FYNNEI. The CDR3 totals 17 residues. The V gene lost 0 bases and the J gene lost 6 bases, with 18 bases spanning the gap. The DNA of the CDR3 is TGTGCCAGCAGTGAAGCAAAGTCTCATGCCCGAGGCAATGAGCAGTTCTTC. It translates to CASSEAKSHARGNEQFF.

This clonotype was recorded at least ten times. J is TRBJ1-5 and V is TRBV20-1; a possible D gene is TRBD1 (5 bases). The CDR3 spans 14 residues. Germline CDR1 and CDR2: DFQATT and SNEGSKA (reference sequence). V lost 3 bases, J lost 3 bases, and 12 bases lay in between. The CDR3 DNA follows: TGCAGTGCTAGTCGGGGGAGCGACAATCAGCCCCAGCATTTT. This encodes CSASRGSDNQPQHF.

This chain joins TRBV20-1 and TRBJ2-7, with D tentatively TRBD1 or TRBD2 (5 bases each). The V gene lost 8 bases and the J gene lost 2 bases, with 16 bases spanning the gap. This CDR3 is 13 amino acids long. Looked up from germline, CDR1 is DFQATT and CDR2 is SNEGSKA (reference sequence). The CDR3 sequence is CSYPGTYPYEQYF. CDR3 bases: TGCAGTTACCCCGGGACCTACCCCTACGAGCAGTACTTC.